This TCR beta chain appears in the sequencing data of a study of shared clonotypes between healthy human individuals (dated by TCRdb to the early 2020s). Describing the broader study: A couple of women and a few men aged 18 to 49 years were included in the cohort. Leukapheresis yielded between about 0.9 and 8.9 billion PBMCs per donor. To estimate repertoire size and how much clonotypes are shared between individuals, the study performed deep sequencing of blood TCR repertoires from a handful of healthy adults. For each donor, three plates each were used for CD4 naive and CD4 memory, two plates were used for CD8 naive, and one plate was used for CD8 memory. Libraries were prepared and TCR repertoires were sequenced by different laboratories using diverse techniques, in order to increase sequencing depth and limit assay-specific biases. Overall study results and their limits: Higher generation probabilities were observed for clonotypes shared by all four sorted-subset donors than for non-shared clonotypes. Naive subsets generally had larger estimated clonotype richness than memory subsets. Sharing across a few donors was observed for roughly 5.4% of naive CD4, 3% to 4% of naive CD8, around 2.5% of memory CD4, and about 0.4% of memory CD8 clonotypes. Even with the large sequencing depth, rarefaction of the sorted-subset datasets indicated that sequencing was incomplete. Based on pairwise subsampling, the degree of clonotype sharing among donors was expected to be affected by sequencing depth. The small number of donors limited the genetic and exposure-history diversity represented. Sampling was limited to blood, and TCR repertoires in tissue likely differ from TCR repertoires in blood.

TCR CDR3 regions were amplified from genomic DNA by multiplex PCR using the deep immunoSEQ assay. Genomic DNA extracted from each cell subset was distributed evenly over all wells of several immunoSEQ 96-well plates, and each plate served as one replicate. Each replicate PCR for sorted subsets received about 210 ng genomic DNA, equal to about 30,000 T cell genomes. The purified libraries were quantified using a Qubit 3.0 fluorometer, sized with a Bioanalyzer 2100, and then quantified again using the KAPA Library Quantification kit. Every immunoSEQ 96-well plate was sequenced on a separate single-read 150-cycle Illumina NextSeq 550 flow cell. The original pipeline was this. Because the immunoSEQ output included only junctional sequences and no quality scores, the filtering could not be the same as the filtering used for full-length reads. Sequences were annotated with PyIR, a Python wrapper for IgBLAST v1.9, using IMGT germline references to assign V/J genes and CDR3. Any read was removed if the V/J assignment was weak (E-value above 1e-6), the CDR3 was missing, or the read contained stop codons, out-of-frame junctions, or ambiguous translated residues. V3J clonotypes were defined as sequences sharing the same inferred V gene, J gene, and CDR3 amino acid sequence. Percentage overlap between repertoires was calculated by dividing the number of shared unique clonotypes by the size of the smaller repertoire. RTK rarefaction, the Chao1 estimator, and Recon v2.1 estimates of unobserved clonotypes were used to assess repertoire richness. For all TCRbeta clonotypes obtained by the gDNA method from a few donors, generation probabilities were computed with OLGA. Drawn from immuneACCESS, this table holds only the in-frame rearrangements with V and J called that TCRdb kept. Clones are partly lost; checked studies trace under half to an unresolved V gene and leave the rest unexplained. The V and J calls and clone size are taken from that table; D and trimming were inferred from the DNA. The sample data list over a million clones, and roughly 96% of these were observed just once. Approximately 1% of the sample lies in the top ten.

The CDR3, from cysteine to phenylalanine, totals 12 residues. Just CDR3 DNA is preserved here, 36 bases in frame from base 1. V has 3 bases trimmed and J has 7 bases trimmed; junction bases matching no gene number 3. For CDR1 and CDR2, the germline V gene lists MNHNS and SASEGT. A remark on this clone: Its antigen remains undetermined. No clone much larger than this one lies a single base away; base qualities are absent.

Donors were healthy HIV-negative adults with no recently reported acute infections or vaccinations. Every donor was a Caucasian adult residing in Nashville, Tennessee, USA. CD4+ T cells were enriched by magnetic negative selection, after which naive cells were positively selected on CD45RA and the negative fraction was taken as the memory subset. Blood was obtained by leukapheresis, after which PBMCs were separated by Ficoll-Histopaque density gradient centrifugation and cryopreserved in liquid nitrogen vapor phase. Analytical flow cytometry was used to check the purity and quantity of each magnetically sorted T cell population. Genomic DNA was isolated from every sorted fraction and measured by UV absorbance on a Nanodrop 2000c.

This receptor chain uses TRBV6-1 and TRBJ2-7; TRBD1 agrees with 7 junctional bases. This sequence was found in a man younger than 40 in good health. Material: naive CD4+ T cells sorted from blood. The label giving this sample's cell subset or site can be read as: CD45RA+ positively selected. The DNA is as follows: TGTGCCAGCAGTGATAGGGGGCGTGAGCAGTACTTC. It translates to CASSDRGREQYF.